This TCR beta chain originates from a study of blood T cell repertoires in COVID-19. Study as a whole: Samples representing acute and convalescent COVID-19 were sourced from the United States, Italy and Spain. PBMCs, B-cell-depleted T cells, or T cells were the source of the cDNA or gDNA that made up the material.

Per the original data handling: Counts of nucleated cells, estimated from reference gene primer amplification, were obtained. Assay: immunoSEQ multiplex PCR; the TCRdb copy retains only in-frame clones and omits some. V and J calls and clone size are given by that table; D and trimming were obtained from the DNA. The sample lists 220,000 or so clones, more than 65% occurring once. CDR1 and CDR2 (germline): SNHLY, FYNNEI. The ends lost 8 bases at V and 11 bases at J; junction bases unmatched: 7. The CDR3 spans 11 residues. The chain has TRBV2 and TRBJ2-3, with 7 bases identical to TRBD1. The receptor's source is a woman older than 75 with acute or convalescent COVID-19. Sequenced input: peripheral blood. CDR3 DNA: TGTGCCAGCGTTGAGGGGGCCGGGCAGTATTTT. Translated: CASVEGAGQYF.